This TCR beta chain was captured by sequencing in a study of memory CD4+ T cells and cytomegalovirus serostatus. Overall study findings and caveats: About two fifths of the roughly 160 known CMV-associated TCRbeta sequences appeared in CD4+ memory.

Turning to this clone: The antigen remains undetermined.

Single viable CD3+CD4+CD8-CD45RO+ cells were sorted as the memory CD4+ T cells. CMV serostatus came from serum IgG against pp150, pp28, p38, p52. This CDR3 region has 12 residues. Trimming took 5 bases from V and 6 from J, leaving 8 bases between them. CDR1 and CDR2 (germline): MNHNS, SASEGT. In the study's own analysis: After removing out-of-frame reads, around 2,000,000 distinct TCRbeta sequences remained. TCRdb's copy holds only in-frame clones and misses some; the assay was immunoSEQ multiplex PCR. V, J and clone size reflect that table, while D and trimming were determined from the DNA. The repertoire holds some 80,000 clones, with 80% as singletons.

Sequenced: memory CD4+ T cells from blood. This TCR derives from an adult in good health and CMV-seronegative. V gene TRBV6-1 combines with J gene TRBJ1-3; D is uncertain. The CDR3 DNA sequence: TGTGCCAGCAGTCCTTATTCAAACACCATATATTTT. Its translation: CASSPYSNTIYF.